This entry lists 23 T cell receptor beta chains sequenced from one sample in a study of PD-1 blockade in mismatch repair-deficient tumors. Measured with immunoSEQ multiplex PCR; TCRdb has only the in-frame clones, and not every one. The sample yields more than 95,000 clones, about 86% seen once. Sequenced material: peripheral blood, taken 44 weeks after starting pembrolizumab. All receptors derive from an adult with mismatch repair-deficient cancer.

This clone was counted once. The CDR3 bases are TGTGCCAGCAGCCAAAGGGACTCAAGAACCTGGAGCTCCTACAATGAGCAGTTCTTC. Encoded protein: CASSQRDSRTWSSYNEQFF. The chain recombines TRBV14 with TRBJ2-1, with D maybe TRBD2 (6 bases). The V gene's germline CDR1 is SGHDN and CDR2 FVKESK. Trimming removed 2 bases from V and 0 bases from J, with 20 bases in between. This CDR3 is built from 19 residues. Variable domain in full (rest from reference TRBV14 and TRBJ2-1): EAGVTQFPSHSVIEKGQTVTLRCDPISGHDNLYWYRRVMGKEIKFLLHFVKESKQDESGMPNNRFLAERTGGTYSTLKVQPAELEDSGVYFCASSQRDSRTWSSYNEQFFGPGTRLTVL.

The V gene is TRBV6-6, the J gene TRBJ2-2; no reliable D call. Germline V gene lookup returns CDR1 MNHNY and CDR2 SVGAGI (reference sequence). This CDR3 is 11 amino acids long. The germline V and J ends were trimmed by 10 bases and 6 bases, with 9 bases remaining between them. The CDR3 protein is CATQTPGELFF. The DNA of the CDR3 is TGTGCCACCCAAACCCCCGGGGAGCTGTTTTTT.

J is TRBJ2-5 and V is TRBV7-2; 7 bases are shared with TRBD2. This CDR3 is 15 amino acids long. Germline loops: CDR1 SGHTA, CDR2 FQGNSA. V was pared by 6 bases and J by 4 bases, with 11 bases of the junction left unmatched. The CDR3 sequence: CASSPQGGAAETQYF. The CDR3 region has the DNA TGTGCCAGCAGTCCTCAGGGAGGGGCTGCAGAGACCCAGTACTTC. The full variable domain, completed using reference TRBV7-2 and TRBJ2-5, is GAGVSQSPSNKVTEKGKDVELRCDPISGHTALYWYRQSLGQGLEFLIYFQGNSAPDKSGLPSDRFSAERTGGSVSTLTIQRTQQEDSAVYLCASSPQGGAAETQYFGPGTRLLVL.

V is TRBV7-3 and J is TRBJ1-1; TRBD1 agrees at 10 bases. CDR1 is SGHTA and CDR2 is FQGTGA in the germline V gene. Unmatched junction bases numbered 5, after V lost 5 bases and J lost 5 bases. CDR3 length: 14 amino acids. The CDR3 region has the DNA TGTGCCAGCAGCGGGGACAGGGGAGGGACTGAAGCTTTCTTT. Its translation: CASSGDRGGTEAFF.

This chain uses TRBV5-1 with TRBJ2-1, with 7 bases fitting TRBD2. CDR1 SGHRS and CDR2 YFSETQ come from the germline V gene. The CDR3 covers 17 residues. Trimming cost V 4 bases and J 1 base; bases outside gene matches: 11. In nucleotides, the CDR3 is TGCGCCAGCAGCGAGAAGTCCGGGACTACGTCCTACAATGAGCAGTTCTTC. Amino acid sequence: CASSEKSGTTSYNEQFF.

The chain carries TRBV5-1 and TRBJ2-3, with D possibly TRBD2 on 5 matching bases. The CDR3 is made up of 17 amino acids. V dropped 4 bases and J dropped 1 base, with 19 bases sitting between them. Germline CDR1 reads SGHRS; CDR2 reads YFSETQ. The CDR3 DNA is TGCGCCAGCAGCGGTGGGTTTGGGCGGGCTCGCACAGATACGCAGTATTTT. Its protein is CASSGGFGRARTDTQYF. Full variable domain (outside the CDR3, taken from reference TRBV5-1 and TRBJ2-3): KAGVTQTPRYLIKTRGQQVTLSCSPISGHRSVSWYQQTPGQGLQFLFEYFSETQRNKGNFPGRFSGRQFSNSRSEMNVSTLELGDSALYLCASSGGFGRARTDTQYFGPGTRLTVL.

This chain uses TRBV6-5 with TRBJ2-7; TRBD1 matches 9 bases. The junction had 6 bases not matched to a gene; V was cut back by 2 bases and J by 1 base. The CDR3 spans 16 residues. Germline CDR1 MNHEY, CDR2 SVGAGI. The CDR3 protein is CASSYPGTGWSYEQYF. CDR3 DNA sequence: TGTGCCAGCAGTTACCCCGGGACAGGGTGGTCCTACGAGCAGTACTTC.

The chain joins TRBV7-3 to TRBJ2-7; D is unresolved. With 4 bases removed from V and 2 bases from J, the gap between germline ends came to 9 bases. The CDR3 consists of 13 residues. CDR1 is SGHTA, CDR2 FQGTGA, per germline. CDR3: CASSSSPTYEQYF. CDR3 DNA sequence: TGTGCCAGCAGCTCAAGCCCCACCTACGAGCAGTACTTC.

This chain joins TRBV11-3 and TRBJ2-7; D is unclear. CDR3 length: 12 amino acids. Between the trimmed V and J ends, which lost 1 base and 6 bases, there was a span of 7 bases. Germline lookup yields CDR1 SGHNT and CDR2 YENEEA. The CDR3 bases are TGTGCCAGCAGCTTAGGTCCGGGCGAGCAGTACTTC. It translates to CASSLGPGEQYF. Together with reference TRBV11-3 and TRBJ2-7, the CDR3 gives the full variable domain: EAGVVQSPRYKIIEKKQPVAFWCNPISGHNTLYWYLQNLGQGPELLIRYENEEAVDDSQLPKDRFSAERLKGVDSTLKIQPAELGDSAVYLCASSLGPGEQYFGPGTRLTVT.

The chain carries TRBV27 and TRBJ2-5; D may correspond to TRBD1 or TRBD2 (5 bases each). The CDR3 has 15 amino acids. CDR1 MNHEY and CDR2 SMNVEV come from the germline V gene (reference sequence). V lost 4 bases to trimming and J lost 5 bases, with 17 bases between them. The CDR3 DNA is TGTGCCAGCAGTTCACGGGGCCTACGATCCGAGACCCAGTACTTC. Translating it yields CASSSRGLRSETQYF.

The J gene is TRBJ2-3, the V gene TRBV5-1; D unclear. The CDR3 sequence is 13 residues long. Deletions cut 0 bases from V and 0 bases from J, with 2 bases between. Germline V lookup: CDR1 SGHRS, CDR2 YFSETQ. Here the CDR3 reads CASSLASTDTQYF. The DNA for the CDR3 is TGCGCCAGCAGCTTGGCTAGCACAGATACGCAGTATTTT.

V usage is TRBV4-1 and J usage is TRBJ2-2, with D maybe TRBD1 (6 bases). The CDR3 has 17 amino acids. With 3 bases removed from V and 4 bases from J, the gap between germline ends came to 18 bases. CDR1 and CDR2 (germline): MGHRA, YSYEKL. The CDR3 coding sequence is TGCGCCAGCAGCCAGGAACCGGGACAACCGAGCACCGGGGAGCTGTTTTTT. This translates into CASSQEPGQPSTGELFF.

This chain joins TRBV7-9 and TRBJ2-1; TRBD2 aligns across 8 bases. After removal of 5 bases from V and 3 bases from J, the junction contained 6 bases not matched to a gene. This CDR3 comprises 15 residues. Per the germline V gene, CDR1 is SEHNR and CDR2 is FQNEAQ (reference sequence). CDR3 sequence: CASSISGISYNEQFF. In nucleotides, the CDR3 is TGTGCCAGCAGCATTAGCGGGATTAGCTACAATGAGCAGTTCTTC. Full variable domain (outside the CDR3, taken from reference TRBV7-9 and TRBJ2-1): DTGVSQNPRHKITKRGQNVTFRCDPISEHNRLYWYRQTLGQGPEFLTYFQNEAQLEKSRLLSDRFSAERPKGSFSTLEIQRTEQGDSAMYLCASSISGISYNEQFFGPGTRLTVL.

This clone was seen only once. The chain is built from TRBV12-5 and TRBJ2-3; 7 nucleotides align to TRBD2. The length of the CDR3 is 16 residues. Germline CDR1 LGHNT, CDR2 FRNRAP. The trim removed 2 bases at V and 6 bases at J, leaving 11 bases unmatched. CDR3 sequence reads: CASGLTAGRRSDTQYF. In nucleotides, the CDR3 is TGTGCTAGTGGTTTGACCGCCGGGAGGAGATCGGATACGCAGTATTTT.

The chain couples TRBV6-4 to TRBJ2-2; D gene unclear. The V and J ends lost 3 bases and 4 bases respectively, with 12 bases between them. CDR3 length: 15 amino acids. Per germline, CDR1 MRHNA and CDR2 SNTAGT. In nucleotides, the CDR3 is TGTGCCAGCAGTGAGGCTTCTTGGCCCACCGGGGAGCTGTTTTTT. As protein: CASSEASWPTGELFF.

V and J are TRBV2 and TRBJ1-3; 7 nucleotides match TRBD1. The junction had 6 bases not matched to a gene; V was cut back by 8 bases and J by 2 bases. CDR3 length: 14 amino acids. Germline V gives CDR1 SNHLY, CDR2 FYNNEI. DNA of the CDR3: TGTGCCAGCGAGGCCGACAGGGCTGGAAACACCATATATTTT. This translates into CASEADRAGNTIYF.

The chain has TRBV5-1 and TRBJ2-5, with 15 bases aligning to TRBD2. This CDR3 region has 17 residues. The trim removed 3 bases at V and 5 bases at J, leaving 8 bases unmatched. CDR1 SGHRS and CDR2 YFSETQ come from the germline V gene. The CDR3 reads CASSSTGLAGGPETQYF. CDR3 sequence (DNA): TGCGCCAGCAGCTCCACCGGACTAGCGGGAGGGCCGGAGACCCAGTACTTC.

The J gene is TRBJ2-5, the V gene TRBV13; 7 nucleotides match TRBD2. CDR1 and CDR2 from the germline V gene are PRHDT and FYEKMQ (reference sequence). After removal of 4 bases from V and 2 bases from J, the junction contained 4 bases not matched to a gene. The CDR3 extends over 14 amino acids. CDR3 nucleotide sequence: TGTGCCAGCAGCTCGAGGGAGGGACAAGAGACCCAGTACTTC. This codes for CASSSREGQETQYF.

The chain combines TRBV28 with TRBJ2-3; no clear D gene. V gave up 8 bases and J gave up 2 bases, with 14 bases separating them. This CDR3 has 14 amino acids. CDR1 and CDR2 from the germline V gene are MDHEN and SYDVKM. The CDR3 DNA reads TGTGCCAGCTATTCTACCTCGGCCACAGATACGCAGTATTTT. Its protein is CASYSTSATDTQYF.

Only a few counts were recorded for this clone. The chain links TRBV27 to TRBJ2-7, with D perhaps matching TRBD2 (5 bases). The CDR3 totals 13 residues. Germline V gene sequence: CDR1 MNHEY, CDR2 SMNVEV (reference sequence). Trimming stripped 3 bases from V and 2 bases from J, with 8 bases between. The CDR3 sequence: CASSFTSAYEQYF. In DNA, the CDR3 is TGTGCCAGCAGTTTCACTAGTGCCTACGAGCAGTACTTC.

The J gene is TRBJ1-4, the V gene TRBV19, with D tentatively TRBD1 (5 bases). The CDR3 length is 16 residues. Per the germline V gene, CDR1 is LNHDA and CDR2 is SQIVND (reference sequence). V dropped 4 bases and J dropped 4 bases, with 16 bases sitting between them. CDR3: CASSRYQGLHNEKLFF. CDR3 nucleotide sequence: TGTGCCAGTAGTAGATATCAGGGTCTCCATAATGAAAAACTGTTTTTT.

The rearrangement joins TRBV28 to TRBJ1-1; a weak D match, TRBD1 (5 bases). CDR3 length equals 14 residues. The V end was cut by 5 bases, the J end by 0 bases, with 10 bases between. Germline V gene lookup returns CDR1 MDHEN and CDR2 SYDVKM. The CDR3 DNA follows: TGTGCCAGCAGTACCGGGGGTTTGAACACTGAAGCTTTCTTT. It is translated as CASSTGGLNTEAFF. The full variable domain, completed using reference TRBV28 and TRBJ1-1, is DVKVTQSSRYLVKRTGEKVFLECVQDMDHENMFWYRQDPGLGLRLIYFSYDVKMKEKGDIPEGYSVSREKKERFSLILESASTNQTSMYLCASSTGGLNTEAFFGQGTRLTVV.

This clone was counted a few times. The V call is TRBV6-5, the J call TRBJ2-7; TRBD1 matches at 10 bases. The CDR3 loop spans 13 amino acids. With V trimmed by 1 base and J by 6 bases, 0 bases remained unmatched. The germline CDR1 and CDR2 sequences are MNHEY and SVGAGI. In DNA, the CDR3 is TGTGCCAGCAGTTACTGGACAGGGGGCGAGCAGTACTTC. Amino acid sequence: CASSYWTGGEQYF.